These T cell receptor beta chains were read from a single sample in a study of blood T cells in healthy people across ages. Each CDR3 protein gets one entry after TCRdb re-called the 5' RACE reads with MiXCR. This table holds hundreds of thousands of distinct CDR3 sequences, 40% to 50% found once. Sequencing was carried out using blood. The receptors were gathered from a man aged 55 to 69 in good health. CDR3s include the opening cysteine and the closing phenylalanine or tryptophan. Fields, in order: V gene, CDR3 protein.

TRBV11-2 CASSYRQGRTDTQYF
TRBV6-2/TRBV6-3 CASRNDRVGNTGELFF
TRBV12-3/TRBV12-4 CASSFLGQINQPQHF
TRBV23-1 CASRGYERLLSGANVLTF
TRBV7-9 CASSETEYNEQFF
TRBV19 CASSLWTVSSYNEQFF
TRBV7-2 CASSFRVAGVSNTGELFF
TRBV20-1 CSAERTGVVNEQYF
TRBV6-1 CASSESGYSYNEQFF
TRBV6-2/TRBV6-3 CASSYPVYEQYF
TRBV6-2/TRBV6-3 CASSGTGSFYLPSGEQYF
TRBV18 CASSPGRGAYEQYF
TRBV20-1 CSASDLAGDQQETQYF
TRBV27 CASSLSIMGLVTDTQYF
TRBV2 CASTKFRSPRRGKETQYF
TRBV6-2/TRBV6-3 CASSYDDRTYEQYF
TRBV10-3 CAISGAYGYTF
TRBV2 CASSDFRDRGRSNSPLHF
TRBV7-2 CASARTRGVCEQYF
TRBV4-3 CASSQDRSTADTQYF
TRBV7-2 CASSSSGAGETQYF
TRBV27 CASSPADRGGYGYTF
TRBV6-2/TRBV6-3 CASSSPLVNTEAFF
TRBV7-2 CASSLVTGGPGELFF
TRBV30 CAWSRDRDYEQYF
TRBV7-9 CASSLEAGLGPSYNEQFF
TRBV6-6 CASSWGPRNSPLHF
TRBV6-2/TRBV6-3 CASMDSNEQFF
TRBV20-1 CSASGHSSYNEQFF
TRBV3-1 CASSQDRGRTYEQYF
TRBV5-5 CASSLSRLTGRRTGELFF
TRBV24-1 CATSDYLGSNEQFF
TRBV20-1 CSARDGRHPGTEAFF
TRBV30 CAWKIAGAPNTGELFF
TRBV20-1 CSGSLGVRGLAGQETQYF
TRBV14 CASSPGRGVTNEKLFF
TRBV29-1 CSAGQQGRTQYF
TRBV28 CASSLYQEEQYF
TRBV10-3 CAISFLEYGGVDTQYF
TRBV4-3 CASSRNAGTQYF
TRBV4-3 CASSHLAGGARGYTF
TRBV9 CASRAWGDNNEQYF
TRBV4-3 CASSQDWVDTQYF
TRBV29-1 CGVNGEVGHSYNEQFF
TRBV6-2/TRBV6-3 CASSYVGNQPQHF
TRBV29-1 CSVPGASGDYNEQFF
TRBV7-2 CASSLAFSGGTQYF
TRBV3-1 CASSQGPGMNTEAFF
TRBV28 CASSPTGLRASPLHF
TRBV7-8 CASRTLPGREQFF
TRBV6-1 CASSELASGGETQYF
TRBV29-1 CSVEGLAGDYEQYF